The following is a T cell receptor (beta chain) sequence with its context. These data originate in a study of shared clonotypes between healthy human individuals. Study overall: Donor ages ranged 18 to 49 years: two women, a few men.

Terminally differentiated effector memory CD45RA+ cells were excluded by CCR7 positive selection of CD45RO-negative cells. Sorted-subset replicate PCR reactions were performed with approximately 0.2 ug DNA, corresponding to about 32,000 T cell genomes. Data came from immunoSEQ multiplex PCR; TCRdb stores just in-frame clones and leaves some out. The table records approximately 2,000,000 clones, about 93% of them present only once. The CDR3 spans 16 residues. Trimming removed 7 bases at V and 3 bases at J, with 18 bases between. Germline lookup yields CDR1 SGHVS and CDR2 FNYEAQ. This clonotype was sampled from a man younger than 30 in good health. Some clones in this sample may be carry-over from other donors' samples. The chain has TRBV7-6 and TRBJ2-2, with TRBD1 as a possible D gene (5 bases). The sample taken for sequencing was naive CD8+ T cells from PBMCs. In DNA form, the CDR3 reads TGTGCCAGCACCCCGTGGGGTATAGGGGACACCGGGGAGCTGTTTTTT. The encoded protein is CASTPWGIGDTGELFF.